This is a list of T cell receptor beta chains from one sample in a study of T-cell reconstitution after alpha-beta-depleted transplantation in children. MiXCR, run by TCRdb on the PCR reads, gives a single entry per CDR3 protein. The sample holds a few hundred thousand distinct CDR3 sequences, 10% to 15% seen once. Sequenced here: PBMCs, mostly from graft donor cells, sampled 360 days after TCRalphabeta/CD19-depleted stem cell transplant. These receptors were collected from a male patient younger than 18 who had a stem cell transplant for acute myeloid leukemia, so the T cells may come from the graft donor. Each CDR3 is given with its conserved first and last residue. A D gene is named only where the DNA matches it firmly. The listing skips clone size in some rows; elsewhere it reads once, few, many or a size class.

size,J,D,V,CDR3,DNA
few,TRBJ1-4,-,TRBV6-4,CASSERRHGGEKLFF,TGTGCCAGCAGTGAAAGGAGACATGGTGGCGAAAAACTGTTTTTT
-,TRBJ2-7,TRBD1,TRBV20-1,CSRTGQGYEQYF,TGCAGCCGAACGGGACAGGGTTACGAGCAGTACTTC
-,TRBJ2-7,-,TRBV21-1,CASSKHSYEQYF,TGTGCCAGCAGCAAGCACAGCTACGAGCAGTACTTC
-,TRBJ2-7,-,TRBV20-1,CSALVRGRMVELYF,TGCAGTGCCTTGGTTAGGGGGAGAATGGTCGAGCTGTACTTC
many,TRBJ2-1,TRBD2,TRBV12-3/TRBV12-4,CASSPGRLAGDIEQFF,TGTGCCAGCAGTCCGGGTCGACTAGCGGGAGATATTGAGCAGTTCTTC
many,TRBJ1-2,TRBD1,TRBV7-9,CASSSPDRAYGYTF,TGTGCCAGCAGCTCACCCGACAGGGCCTATGGCTACACCTTC
-,TRBJ2-6,-,TRBV11-1,CASSLFPPRGASIGANVLTF,TGTGCCAGCAGCTTATTCCCCCCGAGGGGGGCGAGTATTGGGGCCAACGTCCTGACTTTC
few,TRBJ2-2,-,TRBV5-6,CASSLFSGRDTGELFF,TGTGCCAGCAGCTTGTTTTCGGGACGGGACACCGGGGAGCTGTTTTTT
few,TRBJ2-1,TRBD1,TRBV28,CASRDRRNNEQFF,TGTGCCAGCCGGGACAGGAGAAACAATGAGCAGTTCTTC
-,TRBJ1-6,-,TRBV5-1,CASSFRSTGEGSPLHF,TGCGCCAGCAGCTTCCGATCGACAGGTGAAGGTTCACCCCTCCACTTT
many,TRBJ2-2,TRBD2,TRBV20-1,CSARVGTSGWNTGELFF,TGCAGTGCTAGAGTCGGGACTAGCGGATGGAACACCGGGGAGCTGTTTTTT
few,TRBJ2-2,-,TRBV2,CASSEQGDTGELFF,TGTGCCAGCAGTGAACAAGGGGACACCGGGGAGCTGTTTTTT
few,TRBJ2-7,-,TRBV30,CAWSVRRGGYEQYF,TGTGCCTGGAGTGTACGCAGGGGAGGCTACGAGCAGTACTTC
few,TRBJ2-2,TRBD2,TRBV27,CATNSGRVNTGELFF,TGTGCCACCAATAGCGGGAGGGTAAACACCGGGGAGCTGTTTTTT
-,TRBJ2-5,-,TRBV7-2,CASIPLPLGGETQYF,TGTGCCAGCATCCCACTACCCCTGGGGGGAGAGACCCAGTACTTC
few,TRBJ2-2,-,TRBV30,CAGNRQTAGELFF,TGTGCCGGGAACAGGCAAACGGCCGGGGAGCTGTTTTTT
few,TRBJ2-3,-,TRBV4-3,CASSQSKRASTDTQYF,TGCGCCAGCAGCCAATCTAAGCGGGCTAGCACAGATACGCAGTATTTT
-,TRBJ2-7,-,TRBV3-1,CASGQSGQRTYEQYF,TGTGCCAGCGGGCAATCGGGACAAAGGACCTACGAGCAGTACTTC
few,TRBJ1-1,TRBD1,TRBV29-1,CSVERDRGLKAFF,TGCAGCGTTGAACGTGACAGGGGGCTGAAAGCTTTCTTT
few,TRBJ2-3,-,TRBV20-1,CSAATSGDTQYF,TGCAGTGCGGCCACATCGGGAGATACGCAGTATTTT
few,TRBJ1-2,-,TRBV27,CASSLSGQGHGYTF,TGTGCCAGCAGTTTAAGTGGTCAGGGACATGGCTACACCTTC
many,TRBJ2-1,-,TRBV12-3/TRBV12-4,CASSFSPVVYNEQFF,TGTGCCAGCAGTTTTTCCCCGGTAGTATACAATGAGCAGTTCTTC
many,TRBJ1-1,-,TRBV27,CASRPLTGGGKFAFF,TGTGCCAGCAGACCATTGACCGGCGGGGGGAAGTTTGCTTTCTTT
-,TRBJ1-6,-,TRBV20-1,CSASTTSSSGSPLHF,TGCAGTGCTAGCACTACGTCGTCCAGTGGTTCACCCCTCCACTTT
many,TRBJ2-7,TRBD2,TRBV10-3,CAISDTTSASYEQYF,TGTGCCATCAGTGACACGACTAGCGCCTCCTACGAGCAGTACTTC
-,TRBJ2-1,TRBD2,TRBV7-3,CASSTMNGGTSGGEQFF,TGTGCCAGCAGCACAATGAATGGAGGGACTAGCGGGGGTGAGCAGTTCTTC
many,TRBJ2-5,TRBD2,TRBV7-3,CASSTGTSGIQETQYF,TGTGCCAGCAGCACAGGGACTAGCGGGATACAAGAGACCCAGTACTTC
few,TRBJ1-5,TRBD1,TRBV28,CASSRKTGQNQPQHF,TGTGCCAGCAGCCGTAAGACAGGGCAAAATCAGCCCCAGCATTTT
-,TRBJ1-2,-,TRBV5-1,CASSLVAVSAGGYTF,TGCGCCAGCAGCTTGGTTGCGGTTTCCGCGGGGGGCTACACCTTC
many,TRBJ2-2,TRBD1,TRBV5-1,CASSIGTGGTGELFF,TGCGCCAGCAGCATCGGGACAGGGGGGACCGGGGAGCTGTTTTTT
few,TRBJ2-7,TRBD1,TRBV7-9,CASTRTGVKDGYEQYF,TGTGCCAGCACCAGGACAGGAGTTAAGGATGGCTACGAGCAGTACTTC
many,TRBJ2-7,-,TRBV15,CATSLWGEQYF,TGTGCCACCTCCCTGTGGGGCGAGCAGTACTTC
many,TRBJ2-3,-,TRBV15,CATSRDGSTDTQYF,TGTGCCACCAGCAGAGACGGGAGCACAGATACGCAGTATTTT
-,TRBJ2-1,TRBD2,TRBV10-3,CAITSRGAGMIYNEQFF,TGTGCCATCACCTCGAGGGGAGCGGGAATGATATACAATGAGCAGTTCTTC
-,TRBJ2-7,TRBD1,TRBV27,CASSIRTGSSYEQYF,TGTGCCAGCAGTATCAGGACAGGGAGCTCCTACGAGCAGTACTTC
-,TRBJ2-5,-,TRBV6-1,CASSLLSAAPETQYF,TGTGCCAGCAGTCTCCTGTCTGCGGCCCCGGAGACCCAGTACTTC
-,TRBJ2-3,-,TRBV5-4,CASKPNMAGSDTQYF,TGTGCCAGCAAACCGAACATGGCCGGCTCAGATACGCAGTATTTT
-,TRBJ2-7,-,TRBV29-1,CSVRTRDGRPNYEQYF,TGCAGCGTTCGAACCCGGGACGGGCGCCCAAACTACGAGCAGTACTTC
-,TRBJ2-2,-,TRBV11-1,CASSLLWARGILSFYTGELFF,TGTGCCAGCAGCTTATTGTGGGCCAGAGGGATTTTGTCCTTTTACACCGGGGAGCTGTTTTTT
few,TRBJ2-7,-,TRBV6-2/TRBV6-3,CASTNPSGGIGPWEQYF,TGTGCCAGCACCAACCCGTCGGGGGGCATCGGACCTTGGGAGCAGTACTTC
-,TRBJ1-4,-,TRBV25-1,CASSEWTGTNEKLFF,TGTGCCAGCAGTGAATGGACGGGAACTAATGAAAAACTGTTTTTT
few,TRBJ2-1,-,TRBV12-3/TRBV12-4,CATGWDEQFF,TGTGCCACGGGTTGGGATGAGCAGTTCTTC
-,TRBJ2-7,-,TRBV7-2,CASSLALRGAYEQYF,TGTGCCAGCAGCTTAGCGCTTAGAGGGGCCTACGAGCAGTACTTC
-,TRBJ2-7,-,TRBV6-2/TRBV6-3,CASSYTGFYEQYF,TGTGCCAGCAGTTACACGGGTTTCTACGAGCAGTACTTC
-,TRBJ1-4,-,TRBV20-1,CSARAGFTTNEKLFF,TGCAGTGCTAGGGCAGGTTTTACAACTAATGAAAAACTGTTTTTT
-,TRBJ1-5,TRBD1,TRBV19,CASRALQGNNQPQHF,TGTGCCAGTAGAGCACTACAGGGGAACAATCAGCCCCAGCATTTT
many,TRBJ2-7,TRBD2,TRBV5-1,CASSQGRTSGRPTEEQYF,TGCGCCAGCAGCCAAGGGAGGACTAGCGGGAGGCCTACTGAAGAGCAGTACTTC
many,TRBJ2-7,-,TRBV6-2/TRBV6-3,CASSSSGFEQYF,TGTGCCAGCAGTTCCTCAGGGTTCGAGCAGTACTTC
few,TRBJ2-3,TRBD2,TRBV14,CASSQEVLGLAGEGSDTQYF,TGTGCCAGCAGCCAAGAGGTTTTGGGACTAGCGGGAGAGGGTTCAGATACGCAGTATTTT
-,TRBJ2-5,-,TRBV27,CASSSTKGPFWTQYF,TGTGCCAGCAGTTCTACAAAGGGACCATTCTGGACCCAGTACTTC
many,TRBJ2-1,-,TRBV24-1,CATSGVRASPPNEQFF,TGTGCCACCAGTGGTGTCCGGGCCTCCCCGCCCAATGAGCAGTTCTTC
-,TRBJ2-7,-,TRBV5-1,CASSPPGRLYEQYF,TGCGCCAGCAGCCCACCGGGACGCCTCTACGAGCAGTACTTC